These T cell receptor beta chains were read from a single sample in a study of PD-L1 blockade in urothelial cancer. Sequenced by immunoSEQ multiplex PCR; TCRdb stores in-frame clones only, minus some. The table records about 80,000 clones, around four fifths of them present only once. The sample in question was PBMCs, obtained around atezolizumab (anti-PD-L1) treatment. These receptors came from a man aged 40-50 years with urothelial cancer. The CDR3 runs from the conserved cysteine through the conserved F or W. Each record gives: V gene, J gene, D gene, clone size, CDR3 DNA, CDR3 protein. The D gene is left open where the match is weak. Clone size appears in some rows only: once, few, many, or a class for an expanded clone.

v_gene: TRBV4-3
j_gene: TRBJ2-7
d_gene: .
abundance: .
CDR3nt: TGCGCCAGCAGCCAAGGTTCGGGGATGGGCGAGCAGTACTTC
CDR3aa: CASSQGSGMGEQYF

v_gene: TRBV27
j_gene: TRBJ2-1
d_gene: .
abundance: .
CDR3nt: TGTGCCAGCAGTCTTAACAGGGGGGGCGAGCAGTTCTTC
CDR3aa: CASSLNRGGEQFF

v_gene: TRBV29-1
j_gene: TRBJ2-2
d_gene: TRBD1
abundance: .
CDR3nt: TGCAGCGCGATGGACAGGGGGTCGAACACCGGGGAGCTGTTTTTT
CDR3aa: CSAMDRGSNTGELFF

v_gene: TRBV6-1
j_gene: TRBJ1-4
d_gene: TRBD1
abundance: .
CDR3nt: TGTGCCAGCAGCAGTATCGGGACAGGGGTTGAAAAACTGTTTTTT
CDR3aa: CASSSIGTGVEKLFF

v_gene: TRBV30
j_gene: TRBJ1-4
d_gene: .
abundance: few
CDR3nt: TGTGCCTGGAGTGTAATAAGGGGAACTAATGAAAAACTGTTTTTT
CDR3aa: CAWSVIRGTNEKLFF

v_gene: TRBV7-9
j_gene: TRBJ2-5
d_gene: TRBD2
abundance: .
CDR3nt: TGTGCCAGCGGCCAAGAGGGAGGGGCCAGAGAGACCCAGTACTTC
CDR3aa: CASGQEGGARETQYF

v_gene: TRBV7-2
j_gene: TRBJ2-2
d_gene: TRBD2
abundance: .
CDR3nt: TGTGCCAGCAGCTTTCTAGCGGGAGGGCCCGGGGAGCTGTTTTTT
CDR3aa: CASSFLAGGPGELFF

v_gene: TRBV5-5
j_gene: TRBJ1-5
d_gene: .
abundance: once
CDR3nt: TGTGCCAGCAGCTTCAGCGGACAGCCCCAGCATTTT
CDR3aa: CASSFSGQPQHF

v_gene: TRBV7-6
j_gene: TRBJ2-1
d_gene: .
abundance: .
CDR3nt: TGTGCCAGCAGCTTAGAGACTGTTAGTGAGCAGTTCTTC
CDR3aa: CASSLETVSEQFF

v_gene: TRBV6-5
j_gene: TRBJ2-2
d_gene: .
abundance: once
CDR3nt: TGTGCCAGCAGTTACTCGGGGCTGGGCACCGGGGAGCTGTTTTTT
CDR3aa: CASSYSGLGTGELFF

v_gene: TRBV29-1
j_gene: TRBJ1-1
d_gene: TRBD1
abundance: .
CDR3nt: TGCAGCGTTGAAGTAACAGGGGGAGCTTTCTTT
CDR3aa: CSVEVTGGAFF

v_gene: TRBV5-8
j_gene: TRBJ1-2
d_gene: .
abundance: .
CDR3nt: TGTGCCAGCAGCTTGGCAGGGGCCCCGGCTAACTATGGCTACACCTTC
CDR3aa: CASSLAGAPANYGYTF

v_gene: TRBV19
j_gene: TRBJ1-5
d_gene: .
abundance: .
CDR3nt: TGTGCCAGTAGTATAGAAGGGGACTATAGCAATCAGCCCCAGCATTTT
CDR3aa: CASSIEGDYSNQPQHF

v_gene: TRBV9
j_gene: TRBJ2-3
d_gene: TRBD2
abundance: .
CDR3nt: TGTGCCAGCAGCGTAGTAGCGGGAGCGGATACGCAGTATTTT
CDR3aa: CASSVVAGADTQYF

v_gene: TRBV5-4
j_gene: TRBJ2-1
d_gene: TRBD1
abundance: .
CDR3nt: TGTGCCAGCAGCCCACAGGGGGTGAGGGATGAGCAGTTCTTC
CDR3aa: CASSPQGVRDEQFF

v_gene: TRBV7-6
j_gene: TRBJ2-2
d_gene: TRBD1
abundance: .
CDR3nt: TGTGCCAGCAGTTCGGACAGGACGAACACCGGGGAGCTGTTTTTT
CDR3aa: CASSSDRTNTGELFF

v_gene: TRBV20-1
j_gene: TRBJ2-1
d_gene: .
abundance: .
CDR3nt: TGCAGTGCTCACTTCAATGAGCAGTTCTTC
CDR3aa: CSAHFNEQFF

v_gene: TRBV11-2
j_gene: TRBJ2-7
d_gene: TRBD2
abundance: once
CDR3nt: TGTGCCAGCAGCTTTTTGACTAGCGGGAACTACGAGCAGTACTTC
CDR3aa: CASSFLTSGNYEQYF

v_gene: TRBV6-5
j_gene: TRBJ2-7
d_gene: TRBD1
abundance: .
CDR3nt: TGTGCCAGCACCCCCGGACAGGGGGGCTACGAGCAGTACTTC
CDR3aa: CASTPGQGGYEQYF

v_gene: TRBV10-2
j_gene: TRBJ2-5
d_gene: .
abundance: .
CDR3nt: TGCGCCAGCAGTGCCCCACAGGGAGCTATCCAAGAGACCCAGTACTTC
CDR3aa: CASSAPQGAIQETQYF

v_gene: TRBV29-1
j_gene: TRBJ2-5
d_gene: .
abundance: .
CDR3nt: TGCAGCGTAGGGGATGAGACCCAGTACTTC
CDR3aa: CSVGDETQYF

v_gene: TRBV7-9
j_gene: TRBJ1-2
d_gene: TRBD1
abundance: .
CDR3nt: TGTGCCAGCGGCCAGGGGGGAAGCTATGGCTACACCTTC
CDR3aa: CASGQGGSYGYTF

v_gene: TRBV28
j_gene: TRBJ2-7
d_gene: TRBD1
abundance: .
CDR3nt: TGTGCCAGCGGGGGGACAGGGAGGGGCAACGAGCAGTACTTC
CDR3aa: CASGGTGRGNEQYF

v_gene: TRBV7-9
j_gene: TRBJ2-2
d_gene: .
abundance: few
CDR3nt: TGTGCCAGCACCTTCGGGGGGCTCGACACCGGGGAGCTGTTTTTT
CDR3aa: CASTFGGLDTGELFF

v_gene: TRBV6-5
j_gene: TRBJ1-2
d_gene: TRBD1
abundance: medium-sized
CDR3nt: TGTGCCAGCAGTTACGGACAGGGGGCGGGGTATGGCTACACCTTC
CDR3aa: CASSYGQGAGYGYTF

v_gene: TRBV30
j_gene: TRBJ2-7
d_gene: .
abundance: .
CDR3nt: TGTGCCTGGACAATCGGACCGACAGGTTCCAGGGTGCAGTACTTC
CDR3aa: CAWTIGPTGSRVQYF